What follows is one T cell receptor beta chain and its context. Its target is not known. J gave up 5 bases and V 4 bases, and 7 bases lay outside the gene matches. Germline V lookup: CDR1 SGHRS, CDR2 YFSETQ. The CDR3 totals 14 residues. The sample originates from a study of T cell responses to AZD1222 COVID-19 vaccine. TCRdb's copy holds only in-frame clones and misses some; the assay was immunoSEQ multiplex PCR. The sample consists of roughly 100,000 clones, about nine tenths of them appearing once. General study points: Females outnumbered males among donors, who were mostly white British; clonal diversity was possibly underestimated. Once two AZD1222 doses were given, Spike-specific TCR breadth and depth went up.

The sequenced sample was peripheral blood, obtained on day 0 of AZD1222 vaccination. The gene calls are TRBV5-1 and TRBJ1-1; the match to TRBD1 covers 8 bases. The TCR was taken from an adult in good health. CDR3 DNA: TGCGCCAGCAGCCTCGGACAGGGTGAAACTGAAGCTTTCTTT. Amino acids: CASSLGQGETEAFF.